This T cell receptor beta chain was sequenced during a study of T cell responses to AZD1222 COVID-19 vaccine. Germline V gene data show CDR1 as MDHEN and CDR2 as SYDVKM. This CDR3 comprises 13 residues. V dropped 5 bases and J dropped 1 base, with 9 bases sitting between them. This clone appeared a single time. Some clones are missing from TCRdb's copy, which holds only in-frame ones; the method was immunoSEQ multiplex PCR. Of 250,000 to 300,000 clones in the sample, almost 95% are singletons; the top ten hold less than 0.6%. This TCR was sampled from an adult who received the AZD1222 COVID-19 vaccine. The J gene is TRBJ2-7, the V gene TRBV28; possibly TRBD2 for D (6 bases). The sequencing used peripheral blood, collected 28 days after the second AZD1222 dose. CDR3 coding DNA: TGTGCCAGCAGTCTCGGGACTTCCTACGAGCAGTACTTC. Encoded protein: CASSLGTSYEQYF.